These T cell receptor beta chains were read from a single sample in a study of T cells in Graves' hyperthyroidism and ophthalmopathy. One entry per CDR3 protein results from TCRdb running MiXCR on the multiplex PCR reads. The sample lists hundreds of thousands of distinct CDR3 sequences, roughly 46% seen once, with under 8.5% in the top ten. Material for sequencing was peripheral blood or thyroid tissue (not recorded which). These receptors came from an adult man with Graves' disease, either hyperthyroidism or ophthalmopathy (not recorded which). Both conserved end residues are part of each CDR3. D genes are given only for firm matches. Size is stated for part of the rows, as once, few or many counts, or as a class when the clone is expanded.

DNA | CDR3 | V | length | J | D | size
TGTGCCAGCAGCTCGACAGGCGAAAAACTGTTTTTT | CASSSTGEKLFF | TRBV7-9 | 12 | TRBJ1-4 | . | .
TGTGCCAGCAGCCTCGACACCACTAGCACAGATACGCAGTATTTT | CASSLDTTSTDTQYF | TRBV6-1 | 15 | TRBJ2-3 | . | .
TGCAGTGCTAGCGGGGCGGGGGATTCACCCCTCCACTTT | CSASGAGDSPLHF | TRBV20-1 | 13 | TRBJ1-6 | . | .
TGTGCCTGGAGGGGAGTGCTCGGCACTGGAAACACCATATATTTT | CAWRGVLGTGNTIYF | TRBV5-1 | 15 | TRBJ1-3 | . | .
TGCAGCTTCGGGACAGACCACCTCCACTTT | CSFGTDHLHF | TRBV29-1 | 10 | TRBJ1-6 | TRBD1 | once
TGCAGCGTCGCGACAGGGAGTGGAGGCTACACCATATATTTT | CSVATGSGGYTIYF | TRBV29-1 | 14 | TRBJ1-3 | TRBD1 | .
TGTGCCAGCAGTCCAGGACAGGGATGGAATCAGCCCCAGCATTTT | CASSPGQGWNQPQHF | TRBV12-3/TRBV12-4 | 15 | TRBJ1-5 | TRBD1 | .
TGTGCCAGCAGCCAAGAGGGGGCTGGACTCCAAGAGACCCAGTACTTC | CASSQEGAGLQETQYF | TRBV7-2 | 16 | TRBJ2-5 | TRBD1 | .
TGCAGCGTATCCCGGGACGCCAATCAGCCCCAGCATTTT | CSVSRDANQPQHF | TRBV29-1 | 13 | TRBJ1-5 | . | few
TGTGCCAGCAGTTACGACAATCAGCCCCAGCATTTT | CASSYDNQPQHF | TRBV7-9 | 12 | TRBJ1-5 | . | many
TGTGCCAGCATGGGAGGGCGAACTGAAGCTTTCTTT | CASMGGRTEAFF | TRBV2 | 12 | TRBJ1-1 | . | many
TGTGCCAGCAGTTATAACGGGCCCTACTCCTACGAGCAGTACTTC | CASSYNGPYSYEQYF | TRBV9 | 15 | TRBJ2-7 | . | .
TGTGCCAGCAGTGAAAATGATCCGTGGAGCAATCAGCCCCAGCATTTT | CASSENDPWSNQPQHF | TRBV2 | 16 | TRBJ1-5 | . | .
TGTGCCTGCAGCGCCGGTCGAGGACAGGGGATGGGCTACACCTTC | CACSAGRGQGMGYTF | TRBV9 | 15 | TRBJ1-2 | TRBD1 | .
TGTGCCAGCAGCGTCGGGACAGGGGGTTTGAACACTGAAGCTTTCTTT | CASSVGTGGLNTEAFF | TRBV7-9 | 16 | TRBJ1-1 | TRBD1 | .
TGCAGCGTTGGTTCAAGACGGGACAGAACGAACACCGGGGAGCTGTTTTTT | CSVGSRRDRTNTGELFF | TRBV29-1 | 17 | TRBJ2-2 | TRBD1 | few
TGTGCCAGCAGCCAGATCAGGGGAGGCACTGAAGCTTTCTTT | CASSQIRGGTEAFF | TRBV14 | 14 | TRBJ1-1 | . | .
TGCGCCAGCAGCTTGGCTACAGGGAAATTCACTGAAGCTTTCTTT | CASSLATGKFTEAFF | TRBV5-1 | 15 | TRBJ1-1 | . | .
TGTGCCAGCAGCTTCGGACAGGGGAAAGAGCAGTACTTC | CASSFGQGKEQYF | TRBV11-1 | 13 | TRBJ2-7 | TRBD1 | .
TGTGCCAGCAGCTTTCTTCAGAGTAATGAAAAACTGTTTTTT | CASSFLQSNEKLFF | TRBV7-2 | 14 | TRBJ1-4 | . | .
TGCGCCAGCAGCCAAGATGAGCTAGGGGTTACCCAGCCCCAGCATTTT | CASSQDELGVTQPQHF | TRBV7-9 | 16 | TRBJ1-5 | . | .
TGCGCCAGCAGCTTGGCCTCTGGACGGACTGACTACACCTTC | CASSLASGRTDYTF | TRBV5-1 | 14 | TRBJ1-2 | . | .
TGTGCCAGCAACGATCTTGCAGGGCCCCTCTTACTGAACACTGAAGCTTTCTTT | CASNDLAGPLLLNTEAFF | TRBV6-1 | 18 | TRBJ1-1 | . | .
TGTGCCAGCAGCGTAGTGGAGAGCTCTGGAAACACCATATATTTT | CASSVVESSGNTIYF | TRBV9 | 15 | TRBJ1-3 | . | .
TGTGCCAGCGTTCCAGGGGGATTAGGCTACACCTTC | CASVPGGLGYTF | TRBV2 | 12 | TRBJ1-2 | TRBD1 | .
TGTGCCAGCAGTTACCTCGGGGCGCCGAATGAAAAACTGTTTTTT | CASSYLGAPNEKLFF | TRBV2 | 15 | TRBJ1-4 | . | .
TGCAGCGTTGAACCGACACAGGGGACAGGAGCTTTCTTT | CSVEPTQGTGAFF | TRBV29-1 | 13 | TRBJ1-1 | TRBD1 | many
TGTGCCAGCAGCCCCAAGGCGGGGGCGGGCTACGAGCAGTACTTC | CASSPKAGAGYEQYF | TRBV7-9 | 15 | TRBJ2-7 | . | many
TGTGCCAGCAGAGGCACAAGGCAGGGCATTTATGGCTACACCTTC | CASRGTRQGIYGYTF | TRBV9 | 15 | TRBJ1-2 | . | many
TGTGCCAGCAGCTTATGGGGAGACGATGGCTCACCCCTCCACTTT | CASSLWGDDGSPLHF | TRBV7-2 | 15 | TRBJ1-6 | . | .
TGTGCCAGTAGTATACGGAGGAGCAATCAGCCCCAGCATTTT | CASSIRRSNQPQHF | TRBV19 | 14 | TRBJ1-5 | . | many
TGCAGCGTTGAACAGGGGATATCTGCGGGGCAGTACTTC | CSVEQGISAGQYF | TRBV29-1 | 13 | TRBJ2-7 | . | .
TGTGCCAGCAGTTACTCGGGCAGGGCGGCTGAAGCTTTCTTT | CASSYSGRAAEAFF | TRBV10-3 | 14 | TRBJ1-1 | . | .
TGCAGTGCTAGAGAGGACCTGGACACAAACACCGGGGAGCTGTTTTTT | CSAREDLDTNTGELFF | TRBV20-1 | 16 | TRBJ2-2 | . | once
TGCAGTGCTTCAGGGGGCGCAGATGAAAAACTGTTTTTT | CSASGGADEKLFF | TRBV20-1 | 13 | TRBJ1-4 | TRBD1 | .
TGTGCCAGCAGCTTAGGGACAGGCACTGAAGCTTTCTTT | CASSLGTGTEAFF | TRBV7-9 | 13 | TRBJ1-1 | TRBD1 | many
TGTGCCAGCAGCGTATCAGCCACGGGGCTAGTTGGCTACACCTTC | CASSVSATGLVGYTF | TRBV7-2 | 15 | TRBJ1-2 | . | .
TGCAGCGTTGTGGAGGGGGTGAACCAGTACTTC | CSVVEGVNQYF | TRBV29-1 | 11 | TRBJ2-5 | . | .
TGCAGCGTTGTTCAGGGTGGGGACATAAATTCACCCCTCCACTTT | CSVVQGGDINSPLHF | TRBV29-1 | 15 | TRBJ1-6 | . | .
TGTGCCAGCAGCCGGGATATAGTAGATGGCTACACCTTC | CASSRDIVDGYTF | TRBV6-5 | 13 | TRBJ1-2 | . | .
TGTGCCAGCAGGCCAGGGTACGTGGTCGAAAAACTGTTTTTT | CASRPGYVVEKLFF | TRBV7-2 | 14 | TRBJ1-4 | . | .
TGTGCCAGCATGCTCCCGAGCACCCACGAGCAGTACTTC | CASMLPSTHEQYF | TRBV6-5 | 13 | TRBJ2-7 | . | few
TGTGCCTGGAGTGTACGACAGAACTATAATTCACCCCTCCACTTT | CAWSVRQNYNSPLHF | TRBV30 | 15 | TRBJ1-6 | . | .
TGCAGTGCTAGAGATGCGAGGGGGGGCTTATACGAGCAGTACTTC | CSARDARGGLYEQYF | TRBV20-1 | 15 | TRBJ2-7 | . | few
TGTGCCAGCAGCTTGAGTTCGGGGTTTGAAGCTTTCTTT | CASSLSSGFEAFF | TRBV5-6 | 13 | TRBJ1-1 | . | many
TGTGCCAGCAGCGTAACAGGGGTGGATTCACCCCTCCACTTT | CASSVTGVDSPLHF | TRBV9 | 14 | TRBJ1-6 | TRBD1 | many